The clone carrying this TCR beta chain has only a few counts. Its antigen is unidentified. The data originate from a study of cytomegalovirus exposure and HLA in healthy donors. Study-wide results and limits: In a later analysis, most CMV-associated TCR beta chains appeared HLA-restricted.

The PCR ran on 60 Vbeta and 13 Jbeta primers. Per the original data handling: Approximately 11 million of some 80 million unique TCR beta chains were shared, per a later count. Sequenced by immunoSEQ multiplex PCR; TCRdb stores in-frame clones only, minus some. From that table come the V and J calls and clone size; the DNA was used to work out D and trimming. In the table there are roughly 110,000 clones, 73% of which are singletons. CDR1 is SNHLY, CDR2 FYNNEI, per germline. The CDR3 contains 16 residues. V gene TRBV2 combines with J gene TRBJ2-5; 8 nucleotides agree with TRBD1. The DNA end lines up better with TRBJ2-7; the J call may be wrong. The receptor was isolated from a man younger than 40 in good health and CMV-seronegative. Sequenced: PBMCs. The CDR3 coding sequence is TGTGCCAGCAGTGAAGGCAGGGACAGGAACTCCTACGAGCAGTACTTC. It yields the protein CASSEGRDRNSYEQYF.